This TCR beta chain was profiled in a study of liver allograft versus peripheral blood T cells. Across the study: A comparison was made between T cell receptor repertoires in transplanted livers and those in recipients' peripheral blood.

Using its own MiXCR run on the reads, TCRdb lists one record per CDR3 protein. The table includes some 15,000 distinct CDR3 sequences, approximately 20% detected once. V dropped 4 bases and J dropped 1; count of bases not matched to a gene: 0. The CDR3 length is 15 residues. Germline lookup yields CDR1 KGHDR and CDR2 SFDVKD. This clonotype is termed medium-sized. Its antigen is still unknown. General observations from the study: Reports indicated that T cell receptor repertoires inside liver allografts differed from those in peripheral blood.

The origin of this receptor is a human patient who had a liver transplant. Some T cells may possibly be graft donor cells. The V call is TRBV24-1, the J call TRBJ2-6; TRBD1 aligns across 7 bases. The CDR3 DNA follows: TGTGCCACCAGTGAACAGGGGTCTGGGGCCAACGTCCTGACTTTC. As protein: CATSEQGSGANVLTF.